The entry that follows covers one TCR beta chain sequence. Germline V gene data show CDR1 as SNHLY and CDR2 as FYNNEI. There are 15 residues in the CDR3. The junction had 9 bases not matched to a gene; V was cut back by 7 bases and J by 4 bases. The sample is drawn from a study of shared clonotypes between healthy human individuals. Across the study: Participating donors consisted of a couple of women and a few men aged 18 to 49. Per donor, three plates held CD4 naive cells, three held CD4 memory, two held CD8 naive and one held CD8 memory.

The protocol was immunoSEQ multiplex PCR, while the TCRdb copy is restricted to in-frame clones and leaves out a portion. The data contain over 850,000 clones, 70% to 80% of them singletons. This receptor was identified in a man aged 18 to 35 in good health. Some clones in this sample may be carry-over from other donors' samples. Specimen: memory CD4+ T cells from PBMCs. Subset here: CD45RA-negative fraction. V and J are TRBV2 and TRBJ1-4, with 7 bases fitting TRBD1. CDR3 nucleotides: TGTGCCAGCACCCAAACGGGACAGAATAATGAAAAACTGTTTTTT. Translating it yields CASTQTGQNNEKLFF.